The rows below give T cell receptor beta chains drawn from one sample of a study of blood T cell repertoires in COVID-19. The method was immunoSEQ multiplex PCR; TCRdb's version includes in-frame clones alone and lacks a portion of them. The table includes around 84,000 clones, around four fifths detected once. Sequences were obtained from peripheral blood. Receptor source: an older man with active or convalescent COVID-19. The CDR3 runs from the conserved cysteine through the conserved F or W. The D gene is left open where the match is weak. The size of a clone is reported for some rows only, either as once, few or many, or as a class for expanded clones.

CASSLIRTGNQPQHF | TGTGCCAGCAGTTTAATTCGGACAGGGAATCAGCCCCAGCATTTT | TRBV28 | TRBD1 | TRBJ1-5 | NA
CASSLLQASNEQFF | TGCGCCAGCAGCTTGTTACAGGCCAGCAATGAGCAGTTCTTC | TRBV5-1 | NA | TRBJ2-1 | NA
CASSLAGGFGNQPQHF | TGTGCCAGCAGTTTAGCTGGCGGGTTTGGCAATCAGCCCCAGCATTTT | TRBV27 | NA | TRBJ1-5 | NA
CASSPTGTGRLNYGYTF | TGTGCCAGCAGCCCAACCGGGACAGGGAGACTAAACTATGGCTACACCTTC | TRBV7-2 | TRBD1 | TRBJ1-2 | NA
CASSIVAPSAGYGELFF | TGTGCCAGTAGTATAGTCGCCCCGTCCGCGGGGTATGGGGAGCTGTTTTTT | TRBV19 | NA | TRBJ2-2 | NA
CASSSTTGQWETQYF | TGCGCCAGCAGCTCTACGACAGGACAATGGGAGACCCAGTACTTC | TRBV5-1 | NA | TRBJ2-5 | NA
CASSLGPGLPDTQYF | TGCGCCAGCAGCTTGGGACCTGGACTACCAGATACGCAGTATTTT | TRBV5-1 | NA | TRBJ2-3 | NA
CASSSLAGGPRNEQFF | TGTGCCAGCAGCTCCTTAGCGGGGGGGCCTCGAAATGAGCAGTTCTTC | TRBV7-9 | TRBD2 | TRBJ2-1 | NA
CASTQLAGKYNEQFF | TGTGCCAGCACCCAGCTAGCGGGGAAGTACAATGAGCAGTTCTTC | TRBV2 | TRBD2 | TRBJ2-1 | few
CATSRAGTGIGYTF | TGTGCCACCAGCAGAGCCGGGACAGGGATTGGCTACACCTTC | TRBV15 | TRBD1 | TRBJ1-2 | NA
CASSQLRDTQYF | TGTGCCAGCAGCCAACTCAGGGATACGCAGTATTTT | TRBV14 | NA | TRBJ2-3 | NA
CASRGEANEKLFF | TGTGCCTCCCGGGGGGAGGCTAATGAAAAACTGTTTTTT | TRBV10-3 | NA | TRBJ1-4 | NA
CASSPDRGGQETQYF | TGCGCCAGCAGTCCGGACAGGGGCGGGCAAGAGACCCAGTACTTC | TRBV23-1 | TRBD1 | TRBJ2-5 | NA
CASSIQLVNEQFF | TGTGCCAGTAGTATTCAACTAGTCAATGAGCAGTTCTTC | TRBV19 | NA | TRBJ2-1 | few
CAISGWTLDTQYF | TGTGCCATCAGTGGGTGGACTCTAGATACGCAGTATTTT | TRBV10-3 | NA | TRBJ2-3 | NA
CASREGQYYGYTF | TGTGCCAGCAGGGAGGGACAGTACTATGGCTACACCTTC | TRBV6-5 | TRBD1 | TRBJ1-2 | NA
CASRVQGALNEKLFF | TGTGCCAGCAGAGTACAGGGGGCTCTTAATGAAAAACTGTTTTTT | TRBV2 | TRBD1 | TRBJ1-4 | NA
CASSQSRDTNEAFF | TGTGCCAGCAGCCAAAGCCGGGATACTAATGAAGCTTTCTTT | TRBV11-2 | NA | TRBJ1-1 | NA
CASSVDVVDSYGYTF | TGTGCCAGCAGCGTAGATGTTGTGGACAGCTATGGCTACACCTTC | TRBV9 | NA | TRBJ1-2 | once
CASSFNNYRTDTQYF | TGCGCCAGCAGCTTCAACAACTATAGAACAGATACGCAGTATTTT | TRBV5-1 | NA | TRBJ2-3 | NA
CASSLTSGTQYTEQFF | TGTGCCAGCAGCTTAACCTCCGGGACTCAGTACACTGAGCAGTTCTTC | TRBV7-9 | NA | TRBJ2-1 | NA
CASRKDRVAETQYF | TGTGCCAGCAGGAAGGACAGGGTAGCCGAGACCCAGTACTTC | TRBV27 | TRBD1 | TRBJ2-5 | NA
CASSPQGDTEAFF | TGTGCCAGCTCACCACAAGGGGACACTGAAGCTTTCTTT | TRBV18 | NA | TRBJ1-1 | NA
CASSKTATNEKLFF | TGCGCCAGCAGCAAGACAGCAACTAATGAAAAACTGTTTTTT | TRBV5-1 | NA | TRBJ1-4 | NA
CASSSWGPDTQYF | TGTGCCAGCAGCTCATGGGGGCCAGATACGCAGTATTTT | TRBV28 | NA | TRBJ2-3 | NA
CASRTRGTQYF | TGTGCCAGCAGGACACGGGGTACGCAGTATTTT | TRBV27 | NA | TRBJ2-3 | NA
CATSDPTVGELFF | TGTGCCACCAGTGACCCAACGGTCGGGGAGCTGTTTTTT | TRBV24-1 | NA | TRBJ2-2 | NA
CASSQDRHKEQFF | TGTGCCAGCAGCCAAGATCGACACAAGGAGCAGTTCTTC | TRBV3-1/TRBV3-2 | NA | TRBJ2-1 | NA
CASRCGGENSPLHF | TGTGCAAGTCGCTGCGGGGGTGAGAATTCACCCCTCCACTTT | TRBV12-2 | NA | TRBJ1-6 | NA